This is a list of T cell receptor beta chains from one sample in a study of cytomegalovirus exposure and HLA in healthy donors. The protocol was immunoSEQ multiplex PCR, while the TCRdb copy is restricted to in-frame clones and leaves out a portion. This repertoire includes about 50,000 clones. Sequenced input: PBMCs. The receptor set was obtained from a woman aged 60-75 years in good health and CMV-seropositive. Each CDR3 is given with its conserved first and last residue. The order of the fields is V gene, J gene, CDR3 protein.

>TRBV7-8|TRBJ1-1
CASSFRTTFEAFF
>TRBV10-3|TRBJ2-5
CAIRDGLAGVETQYF
>TRBV13|TRBJ2-5
CASSEGTNSQETQYF
>TRBV4-3|TRBJ1-1
CASSLRGNTEAFF
>TRBV15|TRBJ1-2
CATSFRQVSNYGYTF
>TRBV7-2|TRBJ2-1
CASSPPGTRSYNEQFF
>TRBV7-9|TRBJ1-2
CASSLSQGNYGYTF
>TRBV18|TRBJ2-3
CASSPVAGGPTDTQYF
>TRBV27|TRBJ2-7
CASSLRQATYEQYF
>TRBV7-8|TRBJ2-1
CASSSERGQMNEQFF
>TRBV18|TRBJ1-6
CASSLREHSPLHF
>TRBV7-8|TRBJ1-2
CAIEDRRGMVDGYTF